Sequencing of this T cell receptor beta chain was carried out in a study of shared clonotypes between healthy human individuals. Study-wide findings and caveats: Sequencing of the sorted subsets was shown by rarefaction to be incomplete despite large depth.

This clone was picked up a small number of times. Its antigen is not identified. Other nucleotide sequences in the sample specify the same CDR3. This table comes from immunoSEQ multiplex PCR, and its TCRdb copy is limited to in-frame clones, with some not included. The sample contains roughly 640,000 clones, 74% of which appear only once. Germline CDR1 reads SGHRS; CDR2 reads YFSETQ. V lost 5 bases to trimming and J lost 4 bases, with 11 bases between them. The CDR3 extends over 13 amino acids. Donors were healthy HIV-negative adults without recent acute infections or vaccinations. The source material was memory CD4+ T cells sorted from blood. The subset denotes: CD45RA-negative fraction. The V and J genes are TRBV5-1 and TRBJ2-3; no definite D call. The TCR was taken from a woman in her twenties or thirties in good health. CDR3 nucleotide sequence: TGCGCCAGCAGTGACGCACGGGCAGATACGCAGTATTTT. Translation gives CASSDARADTQYF.